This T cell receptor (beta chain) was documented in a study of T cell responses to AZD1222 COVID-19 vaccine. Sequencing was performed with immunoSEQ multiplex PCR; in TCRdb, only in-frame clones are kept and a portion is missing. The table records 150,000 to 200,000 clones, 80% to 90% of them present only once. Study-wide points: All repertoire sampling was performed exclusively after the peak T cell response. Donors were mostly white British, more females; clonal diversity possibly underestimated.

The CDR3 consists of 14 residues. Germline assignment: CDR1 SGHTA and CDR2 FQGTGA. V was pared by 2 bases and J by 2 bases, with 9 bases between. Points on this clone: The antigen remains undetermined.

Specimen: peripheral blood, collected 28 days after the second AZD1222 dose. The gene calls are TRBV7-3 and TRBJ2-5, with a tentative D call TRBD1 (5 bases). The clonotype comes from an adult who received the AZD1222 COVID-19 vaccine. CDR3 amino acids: CASSLQGTQETQYF. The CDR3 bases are TGTGCCAGCAGCTTACAGGGCACTCAAGAGACCCAGTACTTC.